This T cell receptor delta chain came from a study of gamma-delta T cells after stem cell transplantation. TCRdb re-called clones from the RT-PCR reads using CATT. The profile shows about 1,400 delta-chain clones, roughly half of them singletons. This clone rates as medium-sized (0.01 to 0.1%). The CDR3 sequence is 16 residues long. Germline CDR1 and CDR2: TSWWSYY and QGS. With V trimmed by 2 bases and J by 0 bases, 6 bases remained unmatched. This clonotype originated in a human donor. It is not recorded whose cells these are; they may come from a transplant donor. Sequenced: gamma-delta T cells. The gene calls are TRDV1 and TRDJ1, with 7 nucleotides matching TRDD3. The CDR3 loop reads CALGEEGWGNTDKLIF. The CDR3, as DNA: TGTGCTCTTGGGGAAGAGGGGTGGGGGAACACCGATAAACTCATCTTT.